One T cell receptor beta chain is described in this entry. Its antigen is unknown. CDR1 is MDHEN, CDR2 SYDVKM, per germline. The CDR3 spans 12 residues. Trimming pared 6 bases from V and 6 bases from J, leaving 9 bases between. This sample is drawn from a study of cytotoxic CD8 clonotypes in ibrutinib-treated CLL. Study at large: Among patients, around 24 responded partially and 2 completely; around 14 then stayed remitted and some twelve progressed after median around 70 months. Timing of response sample collection was a median around twelve months after treatment start, with a range of 6 to 36. Findings and limits, study-wide: The study found public clonotypes uncommon, contracting or stable on treatment. At progression, clonality fell back toward baseline after rising at ibrutinib response.

Produced via immunoSEQ multiplex PCR; TCRdb's table is partial and in-frame only. The repertoire holds about 140,000 clones, with 85% to 95% as singletons. This rearrangement joins TRBV28 to TRBJ1-5, with D perhaps matching TRBD1 (5 bases). The source of this sequence is a human donor with chronic lymphocytic leukemia. The specimen was PBMCs, collected after 12 months of ibrutinib treatment. DNA of the CDR3: TGTGCCAGCAGGGGACGCGGTCAGCCCCAGCATTTT. Translation: CASRGRGQPQHF.